What follows describes a single T cell receptor (beta chain). Its target is not known. These data come from a study of T cell responses to AZD1222 COVID-19 vaccine. The length of the CDR3 is 15 residues. Trimming cost V 4 bases and J 3 bases, with 16 bases left between them. Germline assignment: CDR1 SGHNT and CDR2 YYREEE (reference sequence). General study points: Two doses of AZD1222 preceded a rise in Spike-specific TCR breadth and depth. Across spike, vaccine-associated CD4 TCRs were found, dominant at 160-218 and 743-854. None of the repertoires were sampled until the peak T cell response had passed.

Sequencing used immunoSEQ multiplex PCR; TCRdb keeps in-frame clones, though not all of them. The table lists around 84,000 clones, nearly 90% of them singletons. This receptor was taken from an adult in good health. The chain couples TRBV5-4 to TRBJ1-1; possibly TRBD1 for D (5 bases). Sequencing used peripheral blood, obtained on day 0 of AZD1222 vaccination. The CDR3 DNA sequence: TGTGCCAGCAGCCCCCGGGGGGGGACTTACACTGAAGCTTTCTTT. Amino acids: CASSPRGGTYTEAFF.